This entry lists 17 T cell receptor beta chains sequenced from one sample in a study of CD8+ T cells in alopecia areata. Noted treatment: oral pan-JAK inhibitor, 5-10 mg twice daily. RNA extraction and reverse transcription yielded cDNA as sequencing template. Produced via immunoSEQ multiplex PCR; TCRdb's table is partial and in-frame only. Found here are fewer than 200,000 clones, around three fifths of them singletons; the top ten hold 13% to 15%. The source was CD4+ T cells sorted from blood, collected at week 24, from a patient treated with tofacitinib. These receptors came from a human donor with alopecia areata.

The J gene is TRBJ1-6, the V gene TRBV4-1; D remains unclear. This CDR3 has 15 residues. Germline V lookup: CDR1 MGHRA, CDR2 YSYEKL. Trimming took off 2 bases at V and 5 bases at J, with 10 bases between the two ends. CDR3 sequence reads: CASSQPIGDNSPLHF. Here the CDR3 DNA reads TGCGCCAGCAGCCAACCCATCGGAGATAATTCACCCCTCCACTTT.

CDR3 residues: CASSLDRNQPQHF. CDR3 DNA: TGTGCCAGCAGCTTAGATCGGAATCAGCCCCAGCATTTT. V usage is TRBV11-2 and J usage is TRBJ1-5; D call uncertain. The length of the CDR3 is 13 residues. Germline lookup yields CDR1 SGHAT and CDR2 FQNNGV. Trimming cost V 0 bases and J 4 bases, with 4 bases left between them.

V gene TRBV6-5 combines with J gene TRBJ2-7, with D possibly matching TRBD2 (5 bases). V was pared by 2 bases and J by 2 bases, with 16 bases between. CDR3 length: 16 residues. In germline, CDR1 is MNHEY, CDR2 SVGAGI. The CDR3 spells CASSYGRPPGTYEQYF. The CDR3 DNA is TGTGCCAGCAGTTACGGGAGACCTCCAGGCACCTACGAGCAGTACTTC.

This clone rates as medium-sized (0.01 to 0.1%). The gene calls are TRBV5-1 and TRBJ2-2; D uncertain. The V and J ends lost 7 bases and 3 bases respectively, with 16 bases between them. The CDR3 length is 15 residues. Germline V gene data show CDR1 as SGHRS and CDR2 as YFSETQ. The CDR3 region has the DNA TGCGCCAGCCGGAAGGTGCAGGCGGACACCGGGGAGCTGTTTTTT. Its protein product is CASRKVQADTGELFF.

This clone has a handful of counts. The chain couples TRBV7-9 to TRBJ2-3; 8 nucleotides agree with TRBD2. The length of the CDR3 is 15 residues. The germline CDR1 and CDR2 sequences are SEHNR and FQNEAQ (reference sequence). V lost 6 bases, J lost 4 bases, and 9 bases stayed unmatched. CDR3 amino acids: CASRKTSGLPDTQYF. In DNA form, the CDR3 reads TGTGCCAGCAGAAAAACTAGCGGTCTTCCAGATACGCAGTATTTT.

The V call is TRBV30, the J call TRBJ1-2; 10 nucleotides match TRBD1. Germline loops: CDR1 GTSNPN, CDR2 SVGIG (reference sequence). Trimming removed 2 bases from V and 3 bases from J; junction bases left unmatched: 3. This CDR3 has 14 residues. In nucleotides, the CDR3 is TGTGCCTGGAGTATGGACAGGGGGGACTATGGCTACACCTTC. It specifies CAWSMDRGDYGYTF.

This clone was detected only a few times. The V call is TRBV7-9, the J call TRBJ1-1; D unclear. V was trimmed by 1 base and J by 3 bases, leaving 9 bases between them. Germline values: CDR1 SEHNR, CDR2 FQNEAQ (reference sequence). There are 14 residues in the CDR3. The CDR3 loop is CASSLVTTDTEAFF. CDR3 DNA: TGTGCCAGCAGCTTAGTCACAACGGACACTGAAGCTTTCTTT.

This chain connects TRBV29-1 to TRBJ2-7; D remains unclear. The germline gives CDR1 SQVTM, CDR2 ANQGSEA. Trimming stripped 6 bases from V and 2 bases from J, with 11 bases between. The CDR3 length is 12 residues. The CDR3 reads CSVAEAAYEQYF. The CDR3 DNA reads TGCAGCGTCGCTGAGGCGGCCTACGAGCAGTACTTC.

This clone was recorded a few times. This chain connects TRBV6-6 to TRBJ1-4; no definite D call. The CDR3 runs 12 residues. Germline values: CDR1 MNHNY, CDR2 SVGAGI (reference sequence). V was pared by 5 bases and J by 10 bases, with 11 bases between. The CDR3 region has the DNA TGTGCCAGCAGTATGGGAGAGGGAAAACTGTTTTTT. Its protein product is CASSMGEGKLFF.

The V gene is TRBV7-8, the J gene TRBJ2-1; D perhaps matches TRBD2 (5 bases). Deletions cut 2 bases from V and 6 bases from J, with 14 bases between. The germline gives CDR1 SGHVS, CDR2 FQNEAQ. The CDR3 runs 15 residues. The CDR3 bases are TGTGCCAGCAGCTTATCCCGGGTAGCGCCCAATGAGCAGTTCTTC. It codes for CASSLSRVAPNEQFF.

This clone was detected only a few times. This chain uses TRBV6-1 with TRBJ1-6; D gene uncertain. The CDR3 consists of 10 residues. Germline assignment: CDR1 MNHNS and CDR2 SASEGT. Trimming shortened V by 8 bases and J by 14 bases, and 10 bases separated the two germline ends. The CDR3 DNA reads as TGTGCCAGCTCTTCTCGGGCCCTCCACTTT. Translating it yields CASSSRALHF.

The chain is built from TRBV29-1 and TRBJ2-3, with 8 bases lining up with TRBD2. CDR3 size: 12 residues. J was trimmed by 2 bases and V by 8 bases; bases with no gene match: 3. Germline V lookup: CDR1 SQVTM, CDR2 ANQGSEA. The CDR3 is CSFGRDTDTQYF. The DNA of the CDR3 is TGCAGCTTCGGGAGGGACACAGATACGCAGTATTTT.

The chain couples TRBV7-9 to TRBJ2-3; 8 bases agree with TRBD2. CDR3 length equals 14 residues. V lost 4 bases and J lost 10; bases outside the gene matches: 10. CDR1 is SEHNR and CDR2 is FQNEAQ in the germline V gene (reference sequence). The CDR3 DNA is TGTGCCAGCAGCTCAGCGGCGGGGGGATGGGCGCAGTATTTT. Amino acids: CASSSAAGGWAQYF.

J is TRBJ1-2 and V is TRBV5-6, with D maybe TRBD1 (6 bases). The germline CDR1 and CDR2 sequences are SGHDT and YYEEEE. The CDR3 consists of 13 residues. V was shortened by 3 bases and J by 7 bases, with 13 bases between the two germline ends. The CDR3 DNA is TGTGCCAGCAGCTCGTATCAGGGGATTGGCTACACCTTC. Its translation is CASSSYQGIGYTF.

Concerning this clone: Given the absence of the conserved phenylalanine or tryptophan at the CDR3 end, a read error is likely. Because the CDR3's place on the DNA is in doubt, the DNA is left out and the CDR3 is given as listed by TCRdb. This chain joins TRBV9 and TRBJ2-7; TRBD2 is taken as the D call from the table, unchecked against the DNA. The CDR3 has 14 residues if both end residues are counted. Germline CDR1 is SGDLS and CDR2 is YYNGEE. The CDR3 sequence is CASSPRWTSPSSSI.

The V and J genes are TRBV5-1 and TRBJ2-3; D is unclear. CDR1 is SGHRS, CDR2 YFSETQ, per germline. CDR3 length equals 15 residues. The V gene lost 4 bases and the J gene lost 2 bases, with 14 bases spanning the gap. DNA for the CDR3: TGCGCCAGCAGCGCACAACCCGAAATCACAGATACGCAGTATTTT. Its protein product is CASSAQPEITDTQYF.

J is TRBJ2-2 and V is TRBV29-1, with D perhaps matching TRBD2 (5 bases). This CDR3 is 14 amino acids long. V was cut by 4 bases and J by 4 bases, with 13 bases left in between. Germline lookup yields CDR1 SQVTM and CDR2 ANQGSEA. The CDR3 DNA sequence: TGCAGCGTTGGGTTGGGCCGGGGCACCGGGGAGCTGTTTTTT. Its protein product is CSVGLGRGTGELFF.